This T cell receptor beta chain comes out of a study of beta chain features in type 1 diabetes. A remark on this clone: Its antigen remains unidentified.

All of the isolated RNA was reverse transcribed, so expressed TCRB transcripts were sequenced. Sequencing of naive, central memory and regulatory T cell samples gave an average of roughly 3.5 million reads. The method was immunoSEQ multiplex PCR; TCRdb's version includes in-frame clones alone and lacks a portion of them. In the table there are under 250,000 clones, 11% to 15% of which are singletons. The J segment lost 10 bases and the V segment lost 4 bases, leaving 8 bases of the junction unmatched. Germline V CDR1 and CDR2: SGHNT, YYREEE (reference sequence). The CDR3 runs to 13 residues. Broader study findings: When Type 1 diabetes patients were examined, their TCRB CDR3s proved moderately but significantly shorter in all four CD4+ subsets.

The source of this sequence is a man aged 25 to 40 with type 1 diabetes. The V call is TRBV5-4, the J call TRBJ2-1; TRBD2 matches at 7 bases. Sequenced sample: naive CD4+ T cells from blood. As DNA, the CDR3 is TGTGCCAGCAGCCAGACGGGAGGAGGGGAGCAGTTCTTC. Its protein product is CASSQTGGGEQFF. The whole variable domain, remainder taken from reference TRBV5-4 and TRBJ2-1, is ETGVTQSPTHLIKTRGQQVTLRCSSQSGHNTVSWYQQALGQGPQFIFQYYREEENGRGNFPPRFSGLQFPNYSSELNVNALELDDSALYLCASSQTGGGEQFFGPGTRLTVL.